This TCR beta chain is from a study of tumor-infiltrating lymphocytes in primary liver carcinoma. This clonotype appeared many times. The antigen is undetermined. The source material, about 19-30 mg of unsorted bulk tissue, was used to co-extract RNA and DNA. Surgeons resected the patients' primary liver carcinomas. The germline V gene has CDR1 PRHDT and CDR2 FYEKMQ (reference sequence). V was cut by 4 bases and J by 6 bases, with 13 bases left in between. The CDR3 totals 14 residues. Reverse transcription of 500 to 650 ng total RNA with a constant-region primer produced TCR beta cDNA. Modified slightly, ARM-PCR produced TCR beta libraries over three nested multiplex PCR rounds. The two initial PCR rounds, around 11 cycles each, used TRBV1-TRBV30 forward and C-beta reverse primers. A single record per CDR3 protein comes from TCRdb applying MiXCR to the multiplex PCR reads. The sample shows tens of thousands of distinct CDR3 sequences, less than 85% of them seen only once.

Points from the study as a whole: A significantly higher top-250-clone fraction was recorded for tumors than for blood (p = 0.039).

This receptor was taken from a man aged 40-55 years with primary liver carcinoma and hepatitis B virus infection. The specimen sequenced was liver tumor tissue from sampling region 5. Subset here: tumor region T5, tumor centre. The V gene is TRBV13, the J gene TRBJ1-5; possible D gene TRBD1, 6 bases. The CDR3 region is CASSYGGAGQPQHF. Written as DNA, the CDR3 is TGTGCCAGCAGCTACGGGGGGGCCGGTCAGCCCCAGCATTTT.